The 5 T cell receptor beta chains below were found in one sample sequenced in a study of Graves' ophthalmopathy and Graves' hyperthyroidism. From RNA, the CDR3 regions of TCR beta chains were amplified and sequenced. HTBI-primed first-round RT-PCR preceded second-round multiplex PCR. TCRdb passed the multiplex PCR reads through MiXCR, listing each CDR3 protein once. The sample lists 650,000 to 900,000 distinct CDR3 sequences, roughly 40% occurring once. Sequencing was performed on peripheral blood. The receptors were gathered from an adult man with Graves' ophthalmopathy.

The sample holds a few counts of this clonotype. This rearrangement joins TRBV20-1 to TRBJ1-3; D is uncertain. The CDR3 spans 15 residues. The V gene lost 5 bases and the J gene lost 2 bases, with 16 bases spanning the gap. Germline values: CDR1 DFQATT, CDR2 SNEGSKA (reference sequence). CDR3 in DNA: TGCAGTGCTCCCCCGGACGGTTCGACTGGAAACACCATATATTTT. This sequence encodes CSAPPDGSTGNTIYF.

For this clonotype: This may come from a read error, since a much larger clone is one base off. The V and J genes are TRBV19 and TRBJ2-5; D gene uncertain. The CDR3 is 11 amino acids. Per germline, CDR1 LNHDA and CDR2 SQIVND (reference sequence). Trimming left V 7 bases short and J 7 bases short, with 10 bases between. CDR3: CASTDWTTQYF. The CDR3 DNA sequence: TGTGCCAGTACCGATTGGACGACCCAGTACTTC. The variable domain in full, with the rest retrieved from reference TRBV19 and TRBJ2-5, is DGGITQSPKYLFRKEGQNVTLSCEQNLNHDAMYWYRQDPGQGLRLIYYSQIVNDFQKGDIAEGYSVSREKKESFPLTVTSAQKNPTAFYLCASTDWTTQYFGPGTRLLVL.

The CDR3 coding sequence is TGTGCCAGCATCGACCCAACACTAGCGCCCAATGAGCAGTTCTTC. Translation gives CASIDPTLAPNEQFF. V gene TRBV5-6 combines with J gene TRBJ2-5; TRBD2 matches 7 bases. The J call may be mistaken, given a closer DNA end match to TRBJ2-1. CDR3 size: 15 residues. Germline V lookup: CDR1 SGHDT, CDR2 YYEEEE.

Many counts were recorded for this clonotype. The rearrangement links TRBV7-8 to TRBJ1-3, with 9 bases aligning to TRBD1. The CDR3 is 15 residues long. The germline V gene encodes CDR1 SGHVS and CDR2 FQNEAQ. Losses at the gene ends were 4 bases for V and 4 bases for J; bases not matched to a gene: 5. DNA for the CDR3: TGTGCCAGCAGCTCACCGGGACAGGGCGGAAACACCATATATTTT. Residues: CASSSPGQGGNTIYF.

The genes are TRBV20-1 and TRBJ2-7; TRBD2 might be the D (5 bases). V was trimmed by 5 bases and J by 9 bases, leaving 20 bases between them. From germline, CDR1 is DFQATT and CDR2 SNEGSKA (reference sequence). The CDR3 contains 13 residues. CDR3 in DNA: TGCAGTGCTTCTCCGGGGTCCCCTTTCGGGCAGTACTTC. It translates to CSASPGSPFGQYF.